This T cell receptor (beta chain) was sequenced for a study of blood T cell repertoires in COVID-19. Patients from Seattle were sampled longitudinally, starting during active infection. As handled by the study authors: Cell counts per sample came from amplifying reference gene primers. Sequenced by immunoSEQ multiplex PCR; TCRdb stores in-frame clones only, minus some. V and J calls and clone size are those listed in that table; D and trimming were worked out from the DNA. In the table there are around 220,000 clones, roughly 80% of which are singletons. This receptor was taken from a woman over 75 with COVID-19, enrolled during active disease. The sequenced sample was peripheral blood.

The CDR3 reads CASSHYTSTEAFF. As DNA, the CDR3 is TGTGCCAGCAGCCATTACACCTCGACTGAAGCTTTCTTT. The chain carries TRBV3-1 (or the pseudogene TRBV3-2) and TRBJ1-1; D is unresolved. With 3 bases removed from V and 5 bases from J, the gap between germline ends came to 10 bases. This CDR3 region has 13 residues. The germline V gene encodes CDR1 LGHDT and CDR2 YNNKEL (reference sequence).